The rows below give T cell receptor beta chains drawn from one sample of a study of human T cells and chemical hapten exposure. TCRdb re-called the RACE reads through MiXCR, storing one row per CDR3 protein. The sample lists 84,000 or so distinct CDR3 sequences, about 10% seen once, with less than 2.5% in the top ten. This sample comprised whole blood, obtained in connection with sensitization to the hapten diphenylcyclopropenone (DPC). The receptors were gathered from a man aged 40-55 years with alopecia areata. Some clones in this sample may be carry-over from other donors' samples. CDR3s include the opening cysteine and the closing phenylalanine or tryptophan. Fields, in order: J gene, clone size, D gene, V gene, CDR3 protein, CDR3 DNA. D genes are given only for firm matches. Not all rows give a size; the values are once, few, many and, for expanded clones, a class.

TRBJ2-3 | few | NA | TRBV3-2 | CASSTQGRDTQYF | TGTGCCAGCAGTACCCAGGGGAGAGATACGCAGTATTTT
TRBJ1-1 | NA | NA | TRBV12-3/TRBV12-4 | CASSLGGGPEGEAFF | TGTGCCAGCAGTTTGGGCGGGGGCCCAGAAGGTGAAGCTTTCTTT
TRBJ2-3 | NA | TRBD1 | TRBV7-2 | CASTLDRATDTQYF | TGTGCCAGCACTTTGGACAGGGCGACAGATACGCAGTATTTT
TRBJ2-7 | many | TRBD2 | TRBV5-1 | CASSPSGSPYEQYF | TGCGCCAGCAGTCCTAGCGGGTCCCCCTACGAGCAGTACTTC
TRBJ2-3 | NA | NA | TRBV28 | CASSAPHGESTDTQYF | TGTGCCAGCAGTGCCCCCCACGGGGAAAGCACAGATACGCAGTATTTT
TRBJ2-5 | NA | TRBD2 | TRBV4-3 | CASSQDGGRAGETQYF | TGCGCCAGCAGCCAAGATGGGGGGAGGGCCGGAGAGACCCAGTACTTC
TRBJ2-7 | NA | NA | TRBV5-4 | CASSLATGLSREQYF | TGTGCCAGCAGCTTGGCCACGGGTCTGTCTCGCGAGCAGTACTTC
TRBJ2-7 | few | NA | TRBV5-6 | CASSSGLFLEQYF | TGTGCCAGCAGCTCAGGCCTTTTTTTAGAGCAGTACTTC
TRBJ1-5 | many | NA | TRBV7-8 | CASSPGRNQPQHF | TGTGCCAGCAGCCCTGGTCGAAATCAGCCCCAGCATTTT
TRBJ2-1 | once | TRBD2 | TRBV10-3 | CAISRTSATYNEQFF | TGTGCCATCAGTCGGACTAGCGCGACTTACAATGAGCAGTTCTTC
TRBJ2-7 | NA | TRBD2 | TRBV7-2 | CASSLGRLAGVTTYEQYF | TGTGCCAGCAGCTTAGGGAGGCTAGCGGGAGTTACGACCTACGAGCAGTACTTC
TRBJ2-7 | few | NA | TRBV13 | CASSLRGPHYEQYF | TGTGCCAGCAGCTTACGAGGTCCCCACTACGAGCAGTACTTC
TRBJ2-5 | few | TRBD2 | TRBV20-1 | CSASSTAGGEETQYF | TGCAGTGCTAGCTCTACAGCGGGAGGGGAAGAGACCCAGTACTTC
TRBJ2-7 | many | NA | TRBV4-3 | CASSQRTGPYEQYF | TGCGCCAGCAGCCAGAGGACCGGGCCGTACGAGCAGTACTTC
TRBJ1-5 | NA | TRBD1 | TRBV20-1 | CSAADRTSYGPQHF | TGCAGTGCTGCGGACAGGACCTCTTATGGGCCCCAGCATTTT
TRBJ2-6 | many | NA | TRBV6-5 | CASSYRGGLVGANVLTF | TGTGCCAGCAGTTACAGAGGGGGGCTAGTTGGGGCCAACGTCCTGACTTTC
TRBJ2-1 | NA | NA | TRBV10-3 | CAISESEGANNEQFF | TGTGCCATCAGTGAGTCGGAGGGAGCAAACAATGAGCAGTTCTTC
TRBJ1-6 | NA | NA | TRBV12-3/TRBV12-4 | CASSLHVEMDSPLHF | TGTGCCAGCAGTTTACATGTGGAAATGGATTCACCCCTCCACTTT
TRBJ1-1 | NA | NA | TRBV6-2/TRBV6-3 | CASSFANTEAFF | TGTGCCAGCAGTTTTGCGAACACTGAAGCTTTCTTT
TRBJ2-6 | few | TRBD2 | TRBV29-1 | CSVASGSSGANVLTF | TGCAGCGTGGCTAGCGGGAGTAGTGGGGCCAACGTCCTGACTTTC
TRBJ2-3 | few | TRBD2 | TRBV15 | CATSREGLAGGSDTQYF | TGTGCCACCAGCAGAGAGGGACTAGCGGGAGGGTCAGATACGCAGTATTTT
TRBJ2-3 | few | NA | TRBV5-5 | CASSPRATSTDTQYF | TGTGCCAGCAGCCCGAGGGCGACCAGCACAGATACGCAGTATTTT
TRBJ1-1 | NA | NA | TRBV6-1 | CASRGAKGNTEAFF | TGTGCCAGCAGGGGGGCTAAGGGAAACACTGAAGCTTTCTTT
TRBJ2-3 | few | NA | TRBV7-3 | CASSLGGGGKTDTQYF | TGTGCCAGCAGCTTGGGCGGAGGTGGCAAGACAGATACGCAGTATTTT
TRBJ1-5 | NA | NA | TRBV18 | CASSPLRADQPQHF | TGTGCCAGCTCACCCCTCCGTGCGGATCAGCCCCAGCATTTT
TRBJ2-1 | few | TRBD1 | TRBV5-1 | CASSSGTATYNEQFF | TGCGCCAGCAGCTCCGGGACAGCCACATACAATGAGCAGTTCTTC
TRBJ2-5 | NA | NA | TRBV19 | CASSMIRGGEETQYF | TGTGCCAGTAGTATGATCAGGGGCGGGGAAGAGACCCAGTACTTC
TRBJ2-7 | many | TRBD2 | TRBV3-1 | CASTGGLALGEQYF | TGTGCCAGCACAGGGGGACTAGCACTCGGCGAGCAGTACTTC
TRBJ2-3 | large | NA | TRBV5-1 | CASSLAELANAPDTQYF | TGCGCCAGCAGCTTGGCCGAGCTAGCGAACGCTCCAGATACGCAGTATTTT
TRBJ2-3 | few | NA | TRBV7-2 | CASSLRTNTDTQYF | TGTGCCAGCAGCTTAAGGACTAACACAGATACGCAGTATTTT
TRBJ2-3 | NA | NA | TRBV29-1 | CSVEEGAATDTQYF | TGCAGCGTTGAAGAGGGGGCAGCCACAGATACGCAGTATTTT
TRBJ1-5 | many | NA | TRBV6-5 | CASSYTFNQPQHF | TGTGCCAGCAGTTACACGTTCAATCAGCCCCAGCATTTT
TRBJ1-5 | NA | NA | TRBV18 | CASSPGVGQVHRPQHF | TGTGCCAGCTCACCAGGGGTTGGACAAGTCCACCGGCCCCAGCATTTT
TRBJ1-2 | many | NA | TRBV28 | CASSYLSGGRGYTF | TGTGCCAGCAGTTACCTCTCTGGGGGCCGAGGGTACACCTTC
TRBJ2-3 | few | TRBD2 | TRBV7-2 | CASSFSAGGADTQYF | TGTGCCAGCAGCTTCTCAGCGGGAGGCGCAGATACGCAGTATTTT
TRBJ2-7 | few | TRBD2 | TRBV27 | CASSWDSGSYEQYF | TGTGCCAGCAGTTGGGATAGCGGGAGCTACGAGCAGTACTTC
TRBJ1-1 | NA | TRBD1 | TRBV5-1 | CASSWGQGEWAFF | TGCGCCAGCAGCTGGGGACAGGGTGAATGGGCTTTCTTT
TRBJ1-1 | NA | NA | TRBV14 | CASSQEGEAFF | TGTGCCAGCAGCCAAGAGGGAGAAGCTTTCTTT
TRBJ1-2 | many | NA | TRBV28 | CASTDIYYGYTF | TGTGCCAGCACCGACATCTACTATGGCTACACCTTC
TRBJ2-1 | NA | NA | TRBV5-1 | CASSPIDSSPYNEQFF | TGCGCCAGCAGCCCAATCGACAGTTCCCCCTACAATGAGCAGTTCTTC
TRBJ1-2 | NA | TRBD1 | TRBV19 | CASSTGLSYGYTF | TGTGCCAGCTCGACAGGGCTGTCCTATGGCTACACCTTC
TRBJ1-1 | few | NA | TRBV7-2 | CASSLDEGWGTEAFF | TGTGCCAGCAGCTTAGATGAGGGTTGGGGCACTGAAGCTTTCTTT
TRBJ1-2 | few | TRBD1 | TRBV28 | CASSLQGGNYGYTF | TGTGCCAGCAGCCTTCAGGGGGGTAACTATGGCTACACCTTC
TRBJ2-6 | NA | NA | TRBV7-2 | CASSPRRTSGANVLTF | TGTGCCAGCAGCCCCCGACGGACTTCTGGGGCCAACGTCCTGACTTTC
TRBJ2-7 | NA | NA | TRBV3-1 | CASSQKELSSYEQYF | TGTGCCAGCAGCCAAAAGGAACTAAGCTCCTACGAGCAGTACTTC
TRBJ2-5 | few | NA | TRBV13 | CASSQKGPETQYF | TGTGCCAGCAGCCAAAAGGGACCGGAGACCCAGTACTTC
TRBJ1-4 | once | TRBD1 | TRBV7-2 | CASSLGGTGTNEKLFF | TGTGCCAGCAGCTTAGGGGGGACAGGGACTAATGAAAAACTGTTTTTT
TRBJ1-4 | NA | TRBD1 | TRBV20-1 | CSARDQGDNEKLFF | TGCAGTGCTAGAGATCAGGGGGATAATGAAAAACTGTTTTTT
TRBJ2-1 | few | NA | TRBV6-6 | CASSSAGEIF | TGTGCCAGCAGTTCGGCAGGGGAGATCTTC
TRBJ2-3 | few | NA | TRBV21-1 | CASSFPPARIGTDTQYF | TGTGCCAGCAGCTTTCCTCCCGCTAGGATAGGCACAGATACGCAGTATTTT
TRBJ2-5 | few | TRBD1 | TRBV20-1 | CSANDRGRRQETQYF | TGCAGTGCCAATGACAGGGGGAGGCGGCAAGAGACCCAGTACTTC
TRBJ1-5 | many | NA | TRBV20-1 | CSASRSNQPQHF | TGCAGTGCTAGTCGGAGCAATCAGCCCCAGCATTTT
TRBJ2-5 | NA | TRBD2 | TRBV5-8 | CASSLYAGGQQWTQYF | TGTGCCAGCAGCTTGTATGCGGGGGGACAACAATGGACCCAGTACTTC
TRBJ2-1 | few | NA | TRBV19 | CASSIDLSAYSYNEQFF | TGTGCCAGTAGTATAGATCTATCGGCTTACTCCTACAATGAGCAGTTCTTC
TRBJ2-3 | many | NA | TRBV10-3 | CAIRAGTDTQYF | TGTGCCATACGTGCCGGGACAGATACGCAGTATTTT
TRBJ2-5 | few | NA | TRBV29-1 | CSVPVGLVRETQYF | TGCAGCGTCCCGGTCGGACTGGTGCGAGAGACCCAGTACTTC